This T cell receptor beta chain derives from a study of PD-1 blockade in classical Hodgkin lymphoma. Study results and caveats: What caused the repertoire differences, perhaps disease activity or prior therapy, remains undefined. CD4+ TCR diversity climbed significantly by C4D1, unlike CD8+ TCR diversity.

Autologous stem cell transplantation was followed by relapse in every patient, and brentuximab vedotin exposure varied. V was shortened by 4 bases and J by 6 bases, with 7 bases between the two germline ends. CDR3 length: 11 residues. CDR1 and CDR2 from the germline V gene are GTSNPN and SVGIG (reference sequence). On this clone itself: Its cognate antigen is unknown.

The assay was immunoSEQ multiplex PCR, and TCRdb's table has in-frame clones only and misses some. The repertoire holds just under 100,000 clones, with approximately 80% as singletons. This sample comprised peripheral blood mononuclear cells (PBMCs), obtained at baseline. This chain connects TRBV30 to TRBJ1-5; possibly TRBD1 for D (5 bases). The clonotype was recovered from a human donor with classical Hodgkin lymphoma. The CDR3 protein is CAWNRGQPQHF. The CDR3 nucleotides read TGTGCCTGGAATAGGGGTCAGCCCCAGCATTTT.